The rows below give T cell receptor beta chains drawn from one sample of a study of T cells in Graves' hyperthyroidism and ophthalmopathy. A single record per CDR3 protein comes from TCRdb applying MiXCR to the multiplex PCR reads. The top ten hold under 30% of the sample, which has roughly 400,000 distinct CDR3 sequences, about 14% seen once. Source material: blood. Receptor source: a man aged 50 to 59 with Graves' ophthalmopathy. CDR3s include the opening cysteine and the closing phenylalanine or tryptophan. The D gene is left open where the match is weak. Some rows mark clone size as missing; the rest say once, few, many or name a class of expanded clone.

D	V	size	J	DNA	CDR3
NA	TRBV20-1	few	TRBJ1-5	TGCAGTGCTATTAGACAGAATCAGCCCCAGCATTTT	CSAIRQNQPQHF
TRBD2	TRBV2	many	TRBJ2-7	TGTGCCAGCCACCTTAGCGGGGTAGTAAGCGAGCAGTACTTC	CASHLSGVVSEQYF
NA	TRBV3-1	few	TRBJ2-7	TGTGCCAGCAGCCAACGACACTCCGGGGCCCGATCCTACGAGCAGTACTTC	CASSQRHSGARSYEQYF
NA	TRBV5-8	many	TRBJ1-4	TGTGCCAGCAGCCCCTGGCACCCTAATGAAAAACTGTTTTTT	CASSPWHPNEKLFF
NA	TRBV27	many	TRBJ1-5	TGTGCCAGCAGTTTGGGACGGGGGGATCAGCCCCAGCATTTT	CASSLGRGDQPQHF
NA	TRBV28	NA	TRBJ1-2	TGTGCCAGCAGTTTATGGGACACAGTGGACTATGGCTACACCTTC	CASSLWDTVDYGYTF
NA	TRBV18	NA	TRBJ2-2	TGTGCCAGCTCACCAATGAACACCGGGGAGCTGTTTTTT	CASSPMNTGELFF
NA	TRBV3-1	few	TRBJ2-1	TGTGCCAGCAGCCCCAATTTTTTCGGTAACAATGAGCAGTTCTTC	CASSPNFFGNNEQFF
NA	TRBV5-1	many	TRBJ1-4	TGCGCCAGCAGCGAGGGGATTAATGAAAAACTGTTTTTT	CASSEGINEKLFF
NA	TRBV2	many	TRBJ2-2	TGTGCCAGCAGTGAGCAGGGTTTTGGCACCGGGGAGCTGTTTTTT	CASSEQGFGTGELFF
TRBD2	TRBV20-1	many	TRBJ2-1	TGCAGTGCTTCTGGTCCCGGCGGGAGGGCCGGCAATGAGCAGTTCTTC	CSASGPGGRAGNEQFF
NA	TRBV19	few	TRBJ2-7	TGTGCCAGTAGTATCGGTACTAGCAGCTACTACGAGCAGTACTTC	CASSIGTSSYYEQYF
TRBD1	TRBV6-1	many	TRBJ2-7	TGTGCCACCCGGGACAGGGGGCGAACCTACGAGCAGTACTTC	CATRDRGRTYEQYF
TRBD2	TRBV6-9	few	TRBJ2-3	TGTGCCAGCAGGGAAACTAGCGGGAGGTCGACGCAGTATTTT	CASRETSGRSTQYF
NA	TRBV20-1	many	TRBJ2-3	TGCAGTGCTAGAGATGCAGCCACAGACGGTACGCAGTATTTT	CSARDAATDGTQYF
NA	TRBV30	few	TRBJ2-7	TGTGCCTGGAGTCAACTATCCTACGAGCAGTACTTC	CAWSQLSYEQYF
NA	TRBV20-1	many	TRBJ2-3	TGCAGTGCAAGGCAATGGACTGTAACAGATACGCAGTATTTT	CSARQWTVTDTQYF
NA	TRBV5-5	many	TRBJ2-7	TGTGCCAGCAGCTTGGAGCTAACGAACATCTACGAGCAGTACTTC	CASSLELTNIYEQYF
NA	TRBV5-4	many	TRBJ2-3	TGTGCCAGCAGCTTGGCGTTTCGCACAGATACGCAGTATTTT	CASSLAFRTDTQYF
TRBD1	TRBV7-9	many	TRBJ2-5	TGTGCCAGCAGTGGACCACCGGGACAGGGCCATGAGACCCAGTACTTC	CASSGPPGQGHETQYF
TRBD2	TRBV20-1	many	TRBJ2-7	TGCAGTGCTGGACCAGTGGGACTAGCGGGTAGGGAACCCTCCTACGAGCAGTACTTC	CSAGPVGLAGREPSYEQYF
NA	TRBV20-1	few	TRBJ2-1	TGCAGTGCCTATTTACACCAAACCAATGAGCAGTTCTTC	CSAYLHQTNEQFF
NA	TRBV29-1	few	TRBJ2-3	TGCAGCGTGAAGCACGGCACAGATACGCAGTATTTT	CSVKHGTDTQYF
NA	TRBV20-1	many	TRBJ2-7	TGCAGTGCTGCCGACAGGCTATACGAGCAGTACTTC	CSAADRLYEQYF
TRBD1	TRBV5-1	many	TRBJ1-1	TGCGCCAGCAGGCGAGCCGGGACAGGGAAGACTGAAGCTTTCTTT	CASRRAGTGKTEAFF
TRBD1	TRBV5-1	few	TRBJ1-2	TGCGCCAGCAGCGGGGACAGGGGAGGCGGCTACACCTTC	CASSGDRGGGYTF
TRBD2	TRBV20-1	few	TRBJ2-7	TGCAGTGTCCGGACTAGCGGATACGAGCAGTACTTC	CSVRTSGYEQYF
NA	TRBV27	NA	TRBJ2-2	TGTGCCAGCAGGGAGGGACAGACCACCGGGGAGCTGTTTTTT	CASREGQTTGELFF
NA	TRBV7-2	many	TRBJ2-7	TGTGCCAGCAGCCCAGGGGCTAGCAGATACGCCTACGAGCAGTACTTC	CASSPGASRYAYEQYF
NA	TRBV5-4	many	TRBJ2-1	TGTGCCAGCAGCCCCCATGGGGCGGGAGGACAGGGGACTAATGAGCAGTTCTTC	CASSPHGAGGQGTNEQFF
NA	TRBV29-1	few	TRBJ1-1	TGCAGCGTTGCGTCGGCGACGACTGAAGCTTTCTTT	CSVASATTEAFF
NA	TRBV6-1	few	TRBJ2-1	TGTGCCAGCAGCAAAGACTCAAGCTCCTACAATGAGCAGTTCTTC	CASSKDSSSYNEQFF
NA	TRBV20-1	NA	TRBJ1-1	TGCAGTGCTAAAGATTTAGCGGCTACGAACACTGAAGCTTTCTTT	CSAKDLAATNTEAFF
TRBD1	TRBV19	NA	TRBJ2-5	TGTGCCAGTAGTATAGGAGGGGGAACGGGGACAGGGAGGGTTAAGACCCAGTACTTC	CASSIGGGTGTGRVKTQYF
TRBD2	TRBV5-4	NA	TRBJ2-1	TGTGCCAGCAGCAGGGCCGTGAAGGTGAACGCGGGGGAAACCCTAGAGCAGTTCTTC	CASSRAVKVNAGETLEQFF
NA	TRBV12-5	many	TRBJ1-1	TGTGCTAGTGGTTTGGTGGGCGCGGGGACCGAAGGTTGGGGCACTGAAGCTTTCTTT	CASGLVGAGTEGWGTEAFF
NA	TRBV28	many	TRBJ1-5	TGTGCCAGCAGTTTTCGGGGTAGGGGCAATCAGCCCCAGCATTTT	CASSFRGRGNQPQHF
NA	TRBV5-1	many	TRBJ2-7	TGCGCCAGCAGCTTTTCCGGGGCCGGCTCCTACGAGCAGTACTTC	CASSFSGAGSYEQYF
TRBD1	TRBV5-1	many	TRBJ1-1	TGCGCCAGCAGCTGGAAAACAGGGGGCGGCACTGAAGCTTTCTTT	CASSWKTGGGTEAFF
NA	TRBV10-2	many	TRBJ2-3	TGCGCCAGCAGTCAAATCACAGATACGCAGTATTTT	CASSQITDTQYF
NA	TRBV20-1	many	TRBJ2-3	TGCAGTGCTGACCCTTTATTGTCCACAGATACGCAGTATTTT	CSADPLLSTDTQYF
TRBD2	TRBV12-3/TRBV12-4	many	TRBJ2-5	TGTGCCAGCAGTCCCGACGGACGGTTGGCTAGCGGTCTCCCGGGCGGGACCCAGTACTTC	CASSPDGRLASGLPGGTQYF
TRBD2	TRBV4-1	many	TRBJ2-7	TGCGCCAGCAGCCAAGAAAGGGCTAGCGGGAGTAACTCCTACGAGCAGTACTTC	CASSQERASGSNSYEQYF
NA	TRBV7-9	many	TRBJ2-3	TGTGCCAGCAGCTCATTCACAGATACGCAGTATTTT	CASSSFTDTQYF
TRBD2	TRBV5-1	many	TRBJ2-3	TGCGCCAGCAGCTCCTCCGGGGCTAGCGGGGGCACAGATACGCAGTATTTT	CASSSSGASGGTDTQYF
NA	TRBV11-2	many	TRBJ2-5	TGTGCCAGCAGCTCGGGCCCCCGGGACAAGTACCAAGAGACCCAGTACTTC	CASSSGPRDKYQETQYF
TRBD1	TRBV19	few	TRBJ2-7	TGTGCCAGTAGCACATACCCACCGGGACAGGGGGTATTGGGTGAGCAGTACTTC	CASSTYPPGQGVLGEQYF
NA	TRBV7-9	many	TRBJ2-1	TGTGCCAGCAGCTTAGCGCTACGGGGCGATGAGCAGTTCTTC	CASSLALRGDEQFF
NA	TRBV6-1	many	TRBJ2-7	TGTGCCAGCAGTGCCGAAGACAGAGCCCCCTACGAGCAGTACTTC	CASSAEDRAPYEQYF
TRBD1	TRBV18	many	TRBJ1-1	TGTGCCAGCTCACTTGACAGGGTTGGGACTGAAGCTTTCTTT	CASSLDRVGTEAFF
NA	TRBV2	NA	TRBJ2-1	TGTGCCACCAATGGGGTAGCGAGGGGGGGTGAGCAGTTCTTC	CATNGVARGGEQFF
TRBD2	TRBV20-1	many	TRBJ2-1	TGCAGTGCTAGACCTAGGACTAGCGGGAGATGGACTTACAATGAGCAGTTCTTC	CSARPRTSGRWTYNEQFF
NA	TRBV4-2	few	TRBJ1-5	TGTGCCAGCAGCCGTGGACGGGGAGGCGATCAGCCCCAGCATTTT	CASSRGRGGDQPQHF
NA	TRBV15	many	TRBJ1-1	TGTGCCACCACCGAGGAACATAACACTGAAGCTTTCTTT	CATTEEHNTEAFF